This T cell receptor (beta chain) was documented in a study of cytomegalovirus exposure and HLA in healthy donors. Regarding the study as a whole: DRB1 had the most TCR associations and HLA-C the fewest, a later analysis found, with rates varying by HLA locus. Most CMV-associated TCR beta chains were later found to appear HLA-restricted.

Despite likely unrecorded immune exposures, the donors were nominally healthy at the time of sampling. Turning to this clone: The antigen is undetermined.

This CDR3 contains 14 residues. The V end lost 5 bases, the J end lost 5 bases, and 13 bases lay between the germline ends. CDR1 SGHTA and CDR2 FQGNSA come from the germline V gene. The primer mix had 60 Vbeta and 13 Jbeta primers. Profiling relied on immunoSEQ multiplex PCR, and the TCRdb table lists in-frame clones only, not all of them. The sample includes 99,000 or so clones, 83% of them seen just once. Material: PBMCs. The TCR sequence derives from a man between 18 and 35 years old in good health and CMV-seronegative. The genes are TRBV7-2 and TRBJ1-5; D possibly corresponds to TRBD1 (5 bases). CDR3 nucleotides: TGTGCCAGCAGCCCGACCACAGGTTATCAGCCCCAGCATTTT. It yields the protein CASSPTTGYQPQHF.